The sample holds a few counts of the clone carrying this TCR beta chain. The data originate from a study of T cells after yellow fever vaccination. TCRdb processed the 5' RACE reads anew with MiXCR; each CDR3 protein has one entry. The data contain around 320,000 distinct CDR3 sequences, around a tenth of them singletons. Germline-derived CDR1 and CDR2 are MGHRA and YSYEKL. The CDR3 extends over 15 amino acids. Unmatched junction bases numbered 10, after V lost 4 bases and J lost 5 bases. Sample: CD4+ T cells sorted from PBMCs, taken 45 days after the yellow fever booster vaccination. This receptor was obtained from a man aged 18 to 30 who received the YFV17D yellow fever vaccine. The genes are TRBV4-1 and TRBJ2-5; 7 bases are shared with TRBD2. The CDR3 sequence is CASSPTRGGLETQYF. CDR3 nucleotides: TGCGCCAGCAGCCCGACCCGCGGGGGTCTGGAGACCCAGTACTTC.